A selection of T cell receptor beta chains follows, all from one sample in a study of blood T cell repertoires in COVID-19. TCRdb's table, derived via immunoSEQ multiplex PCR, lists solely in-frame clones and lacks some. The sample lists about 58,000 clones, 70% to 90% occurring once. The source material was peripheral blood. Receptors originate from a woman in her 70s with active COVID-19. Each CDR3 is given with its conserved first and last residue. A D gene is named only where the DNA matches it firmly. Expanded clones get a size class; other rows say once, few or many, or leave the size out.

>TRBV30|-|-|TRBJ1-1
CAWGRWVPGMNTEAFF
TGTGCCTGGGGCCGATGGGTGCCGGGGATGAACACTGAAGCTTTCTTT
>TRBV4-2|TRBD2|-|TRBJ2-1
CASSQVGTSGTYEQFF
TGTGCCAGCAGCCAAGTGGGGACTAGCGGGACCTATGAGCAGTTCTTC
>TRBV5-4|TRBD2|-|TRBJ2-7
CASSAEAGGPYEQYF
TGTGCCAGCAGCGCGGAAGCGGGAGGGCCCTACGAGCAGTACTTC
>TRBV6-1|TRBD2|-|TRBJ2-1
CASSEGLTSGRYEQFF
TGTGCCAGCAGTGAGGGGCTGACTAGCGGGAGGTACGAGCAGTTCTTC
>TRBV19|-|-|TRBJ2-7
CASSIRMRARPYEQYF
TGTGCCAGTAGTATAAGGATGAGGGCCCGTCCCTACGAGCAGTACTTC
>TRBV5-4|TRBD2|-|TRBJ2-5
CASSLSLAGAKTQYF
TGTGCCAGCAGCTTGTCTCTAGCGGGAGCGAAGACCCAGTACTTC
>TRBV3-1/TRBV3-2|-|-|TRBJ2-5
CASSQKDYPGETQYF
TGTGCCAGCAGCCAGAAGGACTACCCTGGGGAGACCCAGTACTTC
>TRBV19|-|-|TRBJ2-1
CASDLGGSYNEQFF
TGTGCCAGTGACCTAGGGGGATCCTACAATGAGCAGTTCTTC
>TRBV29-1|-|-|TRBJ2-7
CSVGMAGRRGRGGEQYF
TGCAGCGTTGGGATGGCCGGGAGACGGGGCCGGGGTGGCGAGCAGTACTTC
>TRBV19|-|-|TRBJ1-5
CASSIEGRGGQPQHF
TGTGCCAGTAGTATAGAGGGCAGGGGAGGGCAGCCCCAGCATTTT
>TRBV27|TRBD1|-|TRBJ1-1
CASRKQGFPEAFF
TGTGCCAGCAGGAAACAGGGGTTCCCTGAAGCTTTCTTT
>TRBV28|-|once|TRBJ2-7
CASSTLPAANEQYF
TGTGCCAGCAGCACTCTACCAGCGGCGAATGAGCAGTACTTC
>TRBV7-3|TRBD2|-|TRBJ2-3
CASSPRAGGADTQYF
TGTGCCAGCAGCCCTCGTGCGGGGGGGGCAGATACGCAGTATTTT
>TRBV28|-|-|TRBJ2-7
CASSPQVLSTYEQYF
TGTGCCAGCAGCCCACAGGTGTTGTCTACCTACGAGCAGTACTTC
>TRBV5-8|TRBD2|-|TRBJ2-7
CASSFTSGIIEQYF
TGTGCCAGCAGCTTCACTAGCGGGATTATCGAGCAGTACTTC
>TRBV10-2|-|-|TRBJ2-7
CASSSYSGEDEQYF
TGCGCCAGCAGTTCGTATAGCGGAGAAGACGAGCAGTACTTC
>TRBV6-6|TRBD2|few|TRBJ2-1
CASSPGTSGTSEQFF
TGTGCCAGCAGCCCCGGGACTAGCGGAACGAGTGAGCAGTTCTTC
>TRBV4-1|-|-|TRBJ2-3
CASSQVVPVDTQYF
TGCGCCAGCAGCCAAGTAGTCCCGGTGGATACGCAGTATTTT
>TRBV5-4|TRBD1|-|TRBJ2-5
CASSSKQGDSETQYF
TGTGCCAGCAGCAGCAAGCAGGGGGATAGTGAGACCCAGTACTTC
>TRBV18|-|-|TRBJ2-1
CASSREGVSSYNEQFF
TGTGCCAGCTCACGAGAAGGGGTAAGCTCCTACAATGAGCAGTTCTTC
>TRBV6-5|-|-|TRBJ1-5
CASSYIGQPQHF
TGTGCCAGCAGTTACATCGGTCAGCCCCAGCATTTT
>TRBV6-5|TRBD1|-|TRBJ2-7
CASRGDREDEQYF
TGTGCCAGCAGGGGGGACAGGGAGGACGAGCAGTACTTC
>TRBV24-1|TRBD1|-|TRBJ2-5
CATSERQGAVGETQYF
TGTGCCACCAGTGAAAGACAGGGGGCGGTCGGAGAGACCCAGTACTTC
>TRBV10-3|TRBD2|once|TRBJ2-5
CATNGGRETQYF
TGTGCCACAAACGGGGGGAGAGAGACCCAGTACTTC
>TRBV4-1|TRBD2|-|TRBJ2-7
CASSQERRESYEQYF
TGCGCCAGCAGCCAAGAAAGGCGGGAGTCCTACGAGCAGTACTTC
>TRBV6-1|-|-|TRBJ1-2
CASSEARFRVGSYGYTF
TGTGCCAGCAGTGAAGCGCGGTTTCGGGTAGGGAGCTATGGCTACACCTTC
>TRBV7-2|TRBD1|-|TRBJ1-2
CASSLVGETGLNYGYTF
TGTGCCAGCAGCTTAGTGGGGGAGACAGGGCTTAACTATGGCTACACCTTC
>TRBV5-4|-|-|TRBJ1-5
CASSLDGDNQPQHF
TGTGCCAGCAGCTTAGACGGGGACAATCAGCCCCAGCATTTT
>TRBV11-2|TRBD2|-|TRBJ2-5
CASSFGTSGTEETQYF
TGTGCCAGCAGCTTTGGGACTAGCGGGACCGAGGAGACCCAGTACTTC
>TRBV28|TRBD1|-|TRBJ1-2
CASSLFSQGAGYGYTF
TGTGCCAGCAGTTTATTCTCACAGGGGGCGGGCTATGGCTACACCTTC
>TRBV6-5|TRBD1|-|TRBJ2-7
CASQLTGAYEQYF
TGTGCCAGCCAATTGACAGGGGCCTACGAGCAGTACTTC
>TRBV7-2|-|-|TRBJ2-7
CASSLAPGFYEQYF
TGTGCCAGCAGCTTAGCCCCAGGATTCTACGAGCAGTACTTC
>TRBV14|TRBD1|-|TRBJ1-2
CASTQGGGYGYTF
TGTGCCAGCACCCAGGGGGGAGGCTATGGCTACACCTTC
>TRBV4-1|-|-|TRBJ2-1
CASSQEQGNEQFF
TGCGCCAGCAGCCAAGAACAGGGTAATGAGCAGTTCTTC
>TRBV7-6|TRBD1|-|TRBJ1-2
CASSSQLTGSYGYTF
TGTGCCAGCAGCTCACAGTTGACAGGGTCTTATGGCTACACCTTC
>TRBV27|-|-|TRBJ1-6
CASSRVNSPLHF
TGTGCCAGCTCCAGGGTTAATTCACCCCTCCACTTT
>TRBV5-8|TRBD2|-|TRBJ2-3
CASSPLRTSGDTQYF
TGTGCCAGCAGCCCTCTTAGGACTAGCGGAGATACGCAGTATTTT